The source of this T cell receptor beta chain is a study of monozygotic twins with inflammatory bowel disease. Germline V CDR1 and CDR2: KGHSH, LQKENI. The CDR3 is 14 residues long. A note on this clonotype: Its cognate antigen is unknown.

Template switching incorporated UMIs with a 6-nucleotide sample barcode. TCRdb processed the 5' RACE reads again and assigns one entry to each CDR3 protein, with no DNA. Here the sample table reports 93,000 or so distinct CDR3 sequences. Study results and limitations: Repertoire similarity was not found to differ between concordant and discordant twins, possibly from limited power. In these data, no single strong IBD-associated signal or clonotype received support.

The sequence derives from a human donor with ulcerative colitis or Crohn's disease, or a healthy co-twin of an affected twin (not recorded which). The material sequenced was blood. The chain recombines TRBV18 with TRBJ1-3. CDR3 loop: CASSDGIGGNTIYF.